Presented here are 15 T cell receptor beta chains from one specimen sequenced in a study of blood T cell repertoires in COVID-19. Produced via immunoSEQ multiplex PCR; TCRdb's table is partial and in-frame only. Of about 41,000 clones in the sample, 88% were seen once. The specimen sequenced was peripheral blood. The receptors shown here come from a human donor in a cohort sampled during active COVID-19.

The V and J genes are TRBV28 and TRBJ2-7; a weak D match, TRBD1 (6 bases). Germline V CDR1 and CDR2: MDHEN, SYDVKM. The CDR3 length is 17 residues. Between the trimmed V and J ends, which lost 5 bases and 7 bases, there was a span of 27 bases. CDR3 nucleotide sequence: TGTGCCAGCAGTCTTTTCTATTCCGGGACAAGCTTTTGGGAGCAGTACTTC. Protein product: CASSLFYSGTSFWEQYF.

This clone was counted between two and nine times. This sequence joins TRBV10-3 and TRBJ2-1; D call uncertain. From germline, CDR1 is ENHRY and CDR2 SYGVKD. Trimming pared 5 bases from V and 4 bases from J, leaving 3 bases between. The CDR3 length is 11 residues. CDR3: CAISSYNEQFF. The CDR3 DNA is TGTGCCATCAGTTCGTACAATGAGCAGTTCTTC.

The rearrangement joins TRBV5-8 to TRBJ2-7, with 9 bases that match TRBD1. Per germline, CDR1 SGHTS and CDR2 YDEGEE. This CDR3 contains 14 residues. The J segment lost 3 bases and the V segment lost 5 bases, leaving 6 bases of the junction unmatched. The CDR3 is CASRTGQGLYEQYF. In DNA, the CDR3 is TGTGCCAGCAGAACGGGACAGGGTCTCTACGAGCAGTACTTC.

This chain uses TRBV28 with TRBJ2-5, with D perhaps TRBD1 (8 bases). The germline V and J ends were trimmed by 5 bases and 4 bases, with 17 bases remaining between them. The CDR3 runs to 15 residues. Germline V gene data show CDR1 as MDHEN and CDR2 as SYDVKM. The CDR3 reads CASSTGQGGRETQYF. CDR3 nucleotide sequence: TGTGCCAGCAGTACAGGACAGGGAGGGCGAGAGACCCAGTACTTC. The whole variable domain, remainder taken from reference TRBV28 and TRBJ2-5, is DVKVTQSSRYLVKRTGEKVFLECVQDMDHENMFWYRQDPGLGLRLIYFSYDVKMKEKGDIPEGYSVSREKKERFSLILESASTNQTSMYLCASSTGQGGRETQYFGPGTRLLVL.

The V call is TRBV6-5, the J call TRBJ2-7; TRBD2 is a possible D gene (6 bases). Deletions cut 5 bases from V and 4 bases from J, with 15 bases between. The CDR3 has 14 residues. The germline CDR1 and CDR2 sequences are MNHEY and SVGAGI. CDR3 DNA: TGTGCCAGCAGTAGGTCTCGGGAGAGGTACGAGCAGTACTTC. Its translation is CASSRSRERYEQYF.

This chain uses TRBV4-1 with TRBJ2-2, with 7 bases fitting TRBD1. The germline V gene encodes CDR1 MGHRA and CDR2 YSYEKL. Trimming took 5 bases from V and 1 from J; bases not matched to a gene: 7. The CDR3 covers 16 residues. DNA of the CDR3: TGCGCCAGCAGCTCTAACAGGGGAAGGAACACCGGGGAGCTGTTTTTT. Its translation is CASSSNRGRNTGELFF.

The chain employs TRBV18 and TRBJ1-1; 7 positions match TRBD1. Germline V gene sequence: CDR1 KGHSH, CDR2 LQKENI. The CDR3 is 12 residues long. With V trimmed by 3 bases and J by 9 bases, 4 bases remained unmatched. CDR3 sequence: CASSPDRTKAFF. Written as DNA, the CDR3 is TGTGCCAGCTCACCGGACAGGACGAAAGCTTTCTTT.

J is TRBJ2-6 and V is TRBV27; 10 bases align to TRBD1. Germline assignment: CDR1 MNHEY and CDR2 SMNVEV (reference sequence). The junction had 8 bases not matched to a gene; V was cut back by 6 bases and J by 3 bases. The CDR3 runs to 17 residues. This CDR3 is CASRLTGGAGGANVLTF. CDR3 coding DNA: TGTGCCAGCAGATTGACAGGGGGCGCAGGTGGGGCCAACGTCCTGACTTTC.

The gene calls are TRBV5-1 and TRBJ2-1; D uncertain. CDR1 is SGHRS, CDR2 YFSETQ, per germline. Trimming pared 2 bases from V and 10 bases from J, leaving 10 bases between. The CDR3 is 12 amino acids. This CDR3 reads CASSFSSDEQFF. CDR3 nucleotides: TGCGCCAGCAGCTTTTCTAGTGACGAGCAGTTCTTC.

The chain's CDR3 is CASSLERGIQPQHF. In DNA, the CDR3 is TGTGCCAGCAGTTTAGAGCGCGGGATTCAGCCCCAGCATTTT. This chain joins TRBV28 and TRBJ1-5; D ambiguous. Germline CDR1 MDHEN, CDR2 SYDVKM. V gave up 2 bases and J gave up 6 bases, with 11 bases separating them. CDR3 length: 14 residues.

The V call is TRBV7-9, the J call TRBJ2-7; TRBD2 might be the D (6 bases). V was clipped by 3 bases and J by 5 bases, with 14 bases between them. The CDR3 has 14 residues. The germline V gene encodes CDR1 SEHNR and CDR2 FQNEAQ (reference sequence). CDR3 bases: TGTGCCAGCAGCTTGGAAGGGAGGAAGGACGAGCAGTACTTC. Translating it yields CASSLEGRKDEQYF. The full variable domain, in which reference TRBV7-9 and TRBJ2-7 provide the parts outside the CDR3, is DTGVSQNPRHKITKRGQNVTFRCDPISEHNRLYWYRQTLGQGPEFLTYFQNEAQLEKSRLLSDRFSAERPKGSFSTLEIQRTEQGDSAMYLCASSLEGRKDEQYFGPGTRLTVT.

The rearrangement joins TRBV29-1 to TRBJ1-2; 9 bases are a match to TRBD1. This CDR3 comprises 13 residues. CDR1 is SQVTM and CDR2 is ANQGSEA in the germline V gene. V was clipped by 0 bases and J by 8 bases; unmatched bases: 4. The CDR3 loop is CSVEEQGAQGYTF. The CDR3 coding sequence is TGCAGCGTTGAAGAACAGGGGGCTCAGGGCTACACCTTC. Together with reference TRBV29-1 and TRBJ1-2, the CDR3 gives the full variable domain: SAVISQKPSRDICQRGTSLTIQCQVDSQVTMMFWYRQQPGQSLTLIATANQGSEATYESGFVIDKFPISRPNLTFSTLTVSNMSPEDSSIYLCSVEEQGAQGYTFGSGTRLTVV.

This rearrangement joins TRBV27 to TRBJ1-2, with unresolved D. The CDR3 is 13 residues long. Germline values: CDR1 MNHEY, CDR2 SMNVEV (reference sequence). V lost 4 bases to trimming and J lost 8 bases, with 14 bases between them. In nucleotides, the CDR3 is TGTGCCAGCAGTTCAGGCCCGGGAGGCGGCTACACCTTC. It is translated as CASSSGPGGGYTF.

The chain is built from TRBV6-1 and TRBJ2-7, with 9 bases fitting TRBD1. Germline V gene data show CDR1 as MNHNS and CDR2 as SASEGT. J was trimmed by 3 bases and V by 2 bases; bases with no gene match: 11. The CDR3 loop spans 17 amino acids. This CDR3 is CASSEPPWTGANYEQYF. The CDR3 DNA reads TGTGCCAGCAGTGAACCCCCATGGACAGGGGCGAACTACGAGCAGTACTTC.

V and J are TRBV29-1 and TRBJ2-5, with 7 bases fitting TRBD1. The CDR3 consists of 12 residues. Germline V CDR1 and CDR2: SQVTM, ANQGSEA. V gave up 0 bases and J gave up 5 bases; unmatched junction bases: 0. The CDR3 coding sequence is TGCAGCGTTGAAGAACAGGGGGAGACCCAGTACTTC. It is translated as CSVEEQGETQYF.